This TCR beta chain was identified during a study of OX40 agonist ivuxolimab in advanced cancers. Study-wide points: In the 0.1 to 3.0 mg/kg range, CD4+ and CD8+ blood T cells had expanded clonally by week 6.

Generated by immunoSEQ multiplex PCR, the TCRdb table keeps only in-frame clones and is missing some. The table shows about 100,000 clones, with about 89% occurring only once. CDR3 size: 14 residues. The V segment lost 4 bases and the J segment 3 bases; nucleotides outside the gene matches: 8. The germline CDR1 and CDR2 sequences are GTSNPN and SVGIG (reference sequence). Points on this clone: The antigen is not known.

The sequence was collected from an adult with an advanced solid tumor such as melanoma, head and neck, liver or kidney cancer. This chain connects TRBV30 to TRBJ1-2, with 7 bases identical to TRBD1. Material: CD4+ or CD8+ T cells sorted from blood, obtained in a trial of the OX40 agonist ivuxolimab. CDR3 nucleotide sequence: TGTGCCTGGACGGGACAGTTCAACGACTATGGCTACACCTTC. Amino acid sequence: CAWTGQFNDYGYTF. Full variable domain (missing parts from reference TRBV30 and TRBJ1-2): SQTIHQWPATLVQPVGSPLSLECTVEGTSNPNLYWYRQAAGRGLQLLFYSVGIGQISSEVPQNLSASRPQDRQFILSSKKLLLSDSGFYLCAWTGQFNDYGYTFGSGTRLTVV.